This passage covers 29 T cell receptor beta chains from one sample sequenced in a study of blood T cells in healthy people across ages. The use of a sample-barcoded 5' primer and a J-beta primer mix characterized a second PCR of roughly 6 to 11 cycles. In TCRdb, the 5' RACE reads were re-called with MiXCR into one record per CDR3 protein. Of more than 1 million distinct CDR3 sequences in the sample, 40% to 50% were seen once. Sequencing was done on a sample of blood. These receptor sequences come from an older woman in good health.

V and J are TRBV9 and TRBJ1-6; D gene uncertain. The CDR3 is 18 residues long. V was pared by 0 bases and J by 0 bases, with 13 bases between. CDR1 and CDR2 (germline): SGDLS, YYNGEE. The CDR3 reads CASSVGWERSSYNSPLHF. In DNA, the CDR3 is TGTGCCAGCAGCGTAGGATGGGAGAGGAGCTCCTATAATTCACCCCTCCACTTT.

At least ten counts were recorded for this clonotype. The chain uses TRBV29-1 and TRBJ2-5; no firm D call. CDR3 length: 14 amino acids. The germline V gene encodes CDR1 SQVTM and CDR2 ANQGSEA. V lost 1 base, J lost 2 bases, and 11 bases lay in between. In DNA form, the CDR3 reads TGCAGCGTTGAAGGGTTAGAGTGGCAAGAGACCCAGTACTTC. Translated: CSVEGLEWQETQYF.

The gene calls are TRBV5-1 and TRBJ2-7; D uncertain. The CDR3 contains 14 residues. The germline V and J ends were trimmed by 0 bases and 4 bases, with 11 bases remaining between them. CDR1 is SGHRS and CDR2 is YFSETQ in the germline V gene. The CDR3 DNA reads TGCGCCAGCAGCTTGGATCGTTTCGTATACGAGCAGTACTTC. Translating it yields CASSLDRFVYEQYF.

The genes are TRBV6-6 and TRBJ1-5, with TRBD1 matching 7 bases. Unmatched junction bases numbered 5, after V lost 6 bases and J lost 3 bases. The germline CDR1 and CDR2 sequences are MNHNY and SVGAGI (reference sequence). This CDR3 contains 14 residues. CDR3 coding DNA: TGTGCCAGCAGCCGAACAGGGGTCAATCAGCCCCAGCATTTT. This sequence encodes CASSRTGVNQPQHF.

There are many counts of this clonotype. This rearrangement joins TRBV5-1 to TRBJ2-3; 10 bases match TRBD2. Germline V CDR1 and CDR2: SGHRS, YFSETQ. The junction had 1 base not matched to a gene; V was cut back by 0 bases and J by 3 bases. The CDR3 extends over 15 amino acids. This CDR3 reads CASSLASGRTDTQYF. The CDR3, as DNA: TGCGCCAGCAGCTTGGCTAGCGGGAGAACAGATACGCAGTATTTT.

Ten or more counts support this clonotype. V and J are TRBV5-6 and TRBJ2-7; TRBD2 matches at 8 bases. J gave up 5 bases and V 4 bases, and 8 bases lay outside the gene matches. CDR3 length: 14 amino acids. Germline CDR1 reads SGHDT; CDR2 reads YYEEEE. Here the CDR3 DNA reads TGTGCCAGCAGCCTATATAGCGGGATCCACGAGCAGTACTTC. It yields the protein CASSLYSGIHEQYF.

The J gene is TRBJ2-3, the V gene TRBV28, with D perhaps matching TRBD1 (5 bases). Germline loops: CDR1 MDHEN, CDR2 SYDVKM. Trimming pared 4 bases from V and 10 bases from J, leaving 18 bases between. The length of the CDR3 is 14 residues. CDR3 protein: CASSSLLAQGAQYF. CDR3 DNA: TGTGCCAGCAGTTCCCTTCTCGCTCAGGGCGCGCAGTATTTT. Combining the CDR3 with reference TRBV28 and TRBJ2-3 gives the whole variable domain DVKVTQSSRYLVKRTGEKVFLECVQDMDHENMFWYRQDPGLGLRLIYFSYDVKMKEKGDIPEGYSVSREKKERFSLILESASTNQTSMYLCASSSLLAQGAQYFGPGTRLTVL.

This clonotype was recorded a few times. The CDR3 bases are TGCGCCAGCAGCCTTAGCGGGGCCATCCAAGAGACCCAGTACTTC. It yields the protein CASSLSGAIQETQYF. The genes are TRBV5-1 and TRBJ2-5, with 8 bases that match TRBD2. Trimming at V came to 4 bases and at J to 1 base, leaving 6 bases not matched to a gene. The CDR3 is made up of 15 amino acids. CDR1 and CDR2 from the germline V gene are SGHRS and YFSETQ.

CDR3 sequence (DNA): TGTGCCAGCAGCTTAGACGGGACTAGCTCCGGCGAGCAGTACTTC. Translating it yields CASSLDGTSSGEQYF. This rearrangement joins TRBV7-2 to TRBJ2-7; 9 bases are shared with TRBD2. V dropped 1 base and J dropped 6; count of bases not matched to a gene: 7. The CDR3 consists of 15 residues. Germline CDR1 reads SGHTA; CDR2 reads FQGNSA.

J is TRBJ2-7 and V is TRBV20-1; 10 nucleotides match TRBD2. This CDR3 has 13 amino acids. V was clipped by 1 base and J by 4 bases; unmatched bases: 1. Germline V CDR1 and CDR2: DFQATT, SNEGSKA (reference sequence). The CDR3 reads CSARGGLAYEQYF. Here the CDR3 DNA reads TGCAGTGCTAGAGGGGGACTAGCGTACGAGCAGTACTTC.

This chain links TRBV5-1 with TRBJ1-4, with 7 bases identical to TRBD1. The germline V gene encodes CDR1 SGHRS and CDR2 YFSETQ. V dropped 4 bases and J dropped 0; count of bases not matched to a gene: 3. This CDR3 has 15 residues. CDR3 sequence (DNA): TGCGCCAGCAGCATGGGGACAGCAACTAATGAAAAACTGTTTTTT. This translates into CASSMGTATNEKLFF.

V usage is TRBV20-1 and J usage is TRBJ1-1, with 7 bases identical to TRBD1. Germline-derived CDR1 and CDR2 are DFQATT and SNEGSKA (reference sequence). Losses at the gene ends were 4 bases for V and 0 bases for J; bases not matched to a gene: 5. The CDR3 covers 14 residues. The CDR3 protein is CSATRQGLNTEAFF. In nucleotides, the CDR3 is TGCAGTGCTACCAGACAGGGACTGAACACTGAAGCTTTCTTT.

This clonotype has a handful of counts. The chain is built from TRBV28 and TRBJ2-1; 10 bases agree with TRBD2. V gave up 6 bases and J gave up 7 bases; unmatched junction bases: 9. This CDR3 is built from 15 residues. Germline CDR1 reads MDHEN; CDR2 reads SYDVKM. The CDR3 sequence: CASRIAGGPGNEQFF. For the CDR3, the DNA is TGTGCCAGCAGAATAGCGGGAGGTCCGGGTAATGAGCAGTTCTTC.

This clonotype showed up just a few times. This rearrangement joins TRBV20-1 to TRBJ1-5; 12 nucleotides agree with TRBD1. The V segment lost 7 bases and the J segment 0 bases; nucleotides outside the gene matches: 28. This CDR3 is 23 amino acids long. Germline values: CDR1 DFQATT, CDR2 SNEGSKA (reference sequence). CDR3 region: CSVSISSGKDRGQGAYSNQPQHF. CDR3 DNA: TGCAGTGTCTCAATCTCGTCGGGAAAAGATAGGGGACAGGGGGCTTATAGCAATCAGCCCCAGCATTTT.

The chain couples TRBV7-2 to TRBJ2-3; tentatively, D is TRBD1 (5 bases). Trimming took 5 bases from V and 3 from J, leaving 18 bases between them. CDR3 size: 16 residues. Germline CDR1 is SGHTA and CDR2 is FQGNSA. The DNA for the CDR3 is TGTGCCAGCAGCCCCGCCGGAACCTCAGGGACAGATACGCAGTATTTT. It translates to CASSPAGTSGTDTQYF.

A note on this clonotype: Germline is not matched at one junction end, which may reflect a read error. The chain carries TRBV5-1 and TRBJ2-5; TRBD1 matches 7 bases. The CDR3 extends over 15 amino acids. Germline-derived CDR1 and CDR2 are SGHRS and YFSETQ. The CDR3: CTSSLGDRNQETQYF. CDR3 bases: TGCACCAGCAGCTTGGGGGACAGAAACCAAGAGACCCAGTACTTC.

CDR3 sequence: CASSLMGNGISTDTQYF. The CDR3 DNA reads TGTGCCAGCAGCTTAATGGGGAACGGGATCAGCACAGATACGCAGTATTTT. The V call is TRBV7-9, the J call TRBJ2-3; a possible D gene is TRBD2 (5 bases). V was pared by 2 bases and J by 0 bases, with 15 bases between. The CDR3 spans 17 residues. CDR1 is SEHNR, CDR2 FQNEAQ, per germline (reference sequence).

This clonotype was counted between two and nine times. The rearrangement joins TRBV20-1 to TRBJ1-5; a possible D gene is TRBD1 (5 bases). The CDR3 totals 14 residues. Looked up from germline, CDR1 is DFQATT and CDR2 is SNEGSKA (reference sequence). Trimming removed 3 bases at V and 2 bases at J, with 11 bases between. Written as DNA, the CDR3 is TGCAGTGCTAGCGGGGGTGGGCGCAATCAGCCCCAGCATTTT. Its translation: CSASGGGRNQPQHF.

This clonotype was seen a handful of times. V usage is TRBV15 and J usage is TRBJ2-1; D is possibly TRBD1 (6 bases). The CDR3 runs to 14 residues. Germline loops: CDR1 LNHNV, CDR2 YYDKDF (reference sequence). Between the trimmed V and J ends, which lost 5 bases and 8 bases, there was a span of 16 bases. CDR3 sequence reads: CATSPRDTWDEQFF. DNA for the CDR3: TGTGCCACCAGCCCCAGGGACACCTGGGATGAGCAGTTCTTC.

The rearrangement uses TRBV7-2 and TRBJ1-5; D is possibly TRBD1 (5 bases). The CDR3 is 15 residues long. The V and J ends lost 3 bases and 2 bases respectively, with 11 bases between them. Germline CDR1 is SGHTA and CDR2 is FQGNSA. CDR3 in DNA: TGTGCCAGCAGCTTCCGGGGACTGGGCAATCAGCCCCAGCATTTT. The encoded protein is CASSFRGLGNQPQHF.

This clonotype was counted between two and nine times. V is TRBV11-2 and J is TRBJ2-6; no reliable D call. Trimming pared 5 bases from V and 4 bases from J, leaving 12 bases between. Germline V CDR1 and CDR2: SGHAT, FQNNGV. The CDR3 loop spans 15 amino acids. CDR3 in amino acids: CASSRGFPGANVLTF. The CDR3 region has the DNA TGTGCCAGCAGCCGAGGATTCCCCGGGGCCAACGTCCTGACTTTC.

The chain links TRBV29-1 to TRBJ2-3; D is ambiguous. Between the trimmed V and J ends, which lost 2 bases and 5 bases, there was a span of 8 bases. Germline V gene data show CDR1 as SQVTM and CDR2 as ANQGSEA. This CDR3 contains 12 residues. The CDR3 DNA reads as TGCAGCGTTGAAAGGGATGGAGATACGCAGTATTTT. This gives the protein CSVERDGDTQYF.

This clonotype showed up just a few times. The rearrangement links TRBV20-1 to TRBJ2-7, with D possibly being TRBD2 (5 bases). The CDR3 has 15 amino acids. Germline CDR1 is DFQATT and CDR2 is SNEGSKA (reference sequence). V lost 2 bases and J lost 2, with 16 bases in between. For the CDR3, the DNA is TGCAGTGCTAGACCCCATTATAGCGACACCTACGAGCAGTACTTC. It codes for CSARPHYSDTYEQYF.

Only a few counts were recorded for this clonotype. The genes are TRBV7-6 and TRBJ2-3, with D hard to call. The CDR3 length is 17 residues. Looked up from germline, CDR1 is SGHVS and CDR2 is FNYEAQ. V was cut by 5 bases and J by 4 bases, with 22 bases left in between. Here the CDR3 DNA reads TGTGCCAGCAGCCCCGCCGGAGTCGGAGAATGGGCAGATACGCAGTATTTT. This translates into CASSPAGVGEWADTQYF.

V and J are TRBV6-6 and TRBJ2-7, with D unclear. The length of the CDR3 is 12 residues. V was cut by 2 bases and J by 2 bases, with 4 bases left in between. Germline CDR1 and CDR2: MNHNY and SVGAGI (reference sequence). The DNA of the CDR3 is TGTGCCAGCAGTTACGGGACCTACGAGCAGTACTTC. Its translation is CASSYGTYEQYF.

The chain uses TRBV5-1 and TRBJ2-5; 9 bases fit TRBD2. V trimming: 0 bases; J trimming: 5 bases; junction bases outside the gene matches: 8. From germline, CDR1 is SGHRS and CDR2 YFSETQ. This CDR3 is built from 16 residues. CDR3 sequence: CASSLAVAGGVETQYF. Here the CDR3 DNA reads TGCGCCAGCAGCTTGGCTGTGGCGGGAGGGGTTGAGACCCAGTACTTC. The full variable domain, with the rest looked up from reference TRBV5-1 and TRBJ2-5, is KAGVTQTPRYLIKTRGQQVTLSCSPISGHRSVSWYQQTPGQGLQFLFEYFSETQRNKGNFPGRFSGRQFSNSRSEMNVSTLELGDSALYLCASSLAVAGGVETQYFGPGTRLLVL.

On this clonotype itself: Relative to the germline gene, one junction end is altered; a read error may explain this. CDR3 sequence: CAGRTIGVPETQYF. The CDR3 DNA sequence: TGTGCCGGCAGGACCATTGGGGTTCCAGAGACCCAGTACTTC. The rearrangement uses TRBV2 and TRBJ2-5; unclear D gene. CDR3 length equals 14 residues. CDR1 is SNHLY, CDR2 FYNNEI, per germline.

This clonotype was seen more than once but under ten times. This chain uses TRBV4-3 with TRBJ1-4; D uncertain. Germline V gene sequence: CDR1 LGHNA, CDR2 YSLEER. V lost 1 base to trimming and J lost 8 bases, with 8 bases between them. The CDR3 runs to 13 residues. The CDR3 DNA reads as TGCGCCAGCAGCCAAGTCTATAGGGAAAAACTGTTTTTT. Its translation: CASSQVYREKLFF.

The V gene is TRBV6-5, the J gene TRBJ2-1; 7 bases match TRBD2. The CDR3 sequence is 16 residues long. CDR1 MNHEY and CDR2 SVGAGI come from the germline V gene. V gave up 0 bases and J gave up 3 bases; unmatched junction bases: 5. The CDR3 protein is CASSYSGRGFYNEQFF. In DNA, the CDR3 is TGTGCCAGCAGTTACTCAGGGAGGGGCTTCTACAATGAGCAGTTCTTC.